This TCR beta chain was identified during a study of identical twins. Findings of the study overall: High-abundance cord blood beta clonotypes had fewer insertions; memory repertoires showed none.

A universal primer site was created by template switching, with the cDNA bearing unique molecular identifiers. TCRdb re-derived calls from the 5' RACE reads in MiXCR, one entry per CDR3 protein. This sample yields 350,000 to 500,000 distinct CDR3 sequences, of which around a sixth are seen a single time; 9.5% to 15% belongs to the top ten. Germline V CDR1 and CDR2: SGHAT, FQNNGV. V gave up 3 bases and J gave up 6 bases; unmatched junction bases: 7. There are 15 residues in the CDR3. Comment on this clonotype: Antigen: not known.

Sequencing was done on a sample of naive T cells sorted from blood. This clonotype was obtained from a man aged 45-65 years in good health. The chain recombines TRBV11-2 with TRBJ1-4, with 7 bases fitting TRBD1. The CDR3 DNA is TGTGCCAGCAGCTTTTTGACAGGGCGGTATGAAAAACTGTTTTTT. Its protein is CASSFLTGRYEKLFF.